These 29 T cell receptor beta chains came from one sample sequenced in a study of T cell responses to AZD1222 COVID-19 vaccine. Profiling relied on immunoSEQ multiplex PCR, and the TCRdb table lists in-frame clones only, not all of them. This table has 150,000 to 200,000 clones, approximately 93% appearing once. This specimen consisted of peripheral blood, obtained 28 days after the second AZD1222 dose. The receptors derive from an adult who received the AZD1222 COVID-19 vaccine.

V usage is TRBV18 and J usage is TRBJ1-2; 10 bases align to TRBD1. The germline CDR1 and CDR2 sequences are KGHSH and LQKENI. This CDR3 is 19 amino acids long. J lost 3 bases, V lost 4 bases, and 17 bases had no gene match. CDR3 sequence (DNA): TGTGCCAGCTCACTTCGGGCTCGCGGACAGGGGGTAGTCGACTATGGCTACACCTTC. Its translation: CASSLRARGQGVVDYGYTF.

This rearrangement joins TRBV6-1 to TRBJ2-2; 8 bases match TRBD1. V was pared by 3 bases and J by 0 bases, with 6 bases of the junction left unmatched. The CDR3 has 17 amino acids. Germline V gene data show CDR1 as MNHNS and CDR2 as SASEGT. The CDR3 nucleotides read TGTGCCAGCAGTGAGCAGGGGGCCCCCGCGAACACCGGGGAGCTGTTTTTT. It translates to CASSEQGAPANTGELFF.

The J gene is TRBJ1-4, the V gene TRBV29-1, with D possibly TRBD1 on 5 matching bases. CDR3 length: 13 amino acids. V was cut by 6 bases and J by 6 bases, with 14 bases left in between. Per the germline V gene, CDR1 is SQVTM and CDR2 is ANQGSEA. CDR3 bases: TGCAGCGTAGCCGGGGGTGCCCATGAAAAACTGTTTTTT. Protein product: CSVAGGAHEKLFF.

The V call is TRBV18, the J call TRBJ1-6; D might be TRBD1 (5 bases). Germline CDR1 is KGHSH and CDR2 is LQKENI. Between the trimmed V and J ends, which lost 3 bases and 9 bases, there was a span of 24 bases. This CDR3 is 18 amino acids long. As DNA, the CDR3 is TGTGCCAGCTCACCTACCGCCCAGGGCGGAGAAGGTGGTTCACCCCTCCACTTT. Protein product: CASSPTAQGGEGGSPLHF.

The CDR3 loop is CASSEWTPSLGGNTIYF. The CDR3 DNA is TGTGCCAGCAGTGAATGGACACCTAGTTTGGGTGGAAACACCATATATTTT. V is TRBV6-1 and J is TRBJ1-3, with D tentatively TRBD1 (5 bases). Germline-derived CDR1 and CDR2 are MNHNS and SASEGT. The CDR3 sequence is 17 residues long. The V end was cut by 2 bases, the J end by 3 bases, with 17 bases between.

This chain joins TRBV11-2 and TRBJ1-1; D gene uncertain. V was pared by 2 bases and J by 2 bases, with 3 bases between. Germline V gene data show CDR1 as SGHAT and CDR2 as FQNNGV. This CDR3 is built from 12 residues. The CDR3 DNA is TGTGCCAGCAGCTTAAGTAACACTGAAGCTTTCTTT. Residues: CASSLSNTEAFF. Full variable domain (outside the CDR3, taken from reference TRBV11-2 and TRBJ1-1): EAGVAQSPRYKIIEKRQSVAFWCNPISGHATLYWYQQILGQGPKLLIQFQNNGVVDDSQLPKDRFSAERLKGVDSTLKIQPAKLEDSAVYLCASSLSNTEAFFGQGTRLTVV.

V is TRBV7-3 and J is TRBJ2-1; a weak D match, TRBD2 (6 bases). Trimming shortened V by 2 bases and J by 4 bases, and 9 bases separated the two germline ends. The CDR3 spans 14 residues. Germline lookup yields CDR1 SGHTA and CDR2 FQGTGA. In nucleotides, the CDR3 is TGTGCCAGCAGCTTACGGGGACTTTACAATGAGCAGTTCTTC. Translating it yields CASSLRGLYNEQFF. Filled out from reference TRBV7-3 and TRBJ2-1, the complete variable domain reads GAGVSQTPSNKVTEKGKYVELRCDPISGHTALYWYRQSLGQGPEFLIYFQGTGAADDSGLPNDRFFAVRPEGSVSTLKIQRTERGDSAVYLCASSLRGLYNEQFFGPGTRLTVL.

This clone was found once. The gene calls are TRBV18 and TRBJ1-1; D is uncertain. Trimming stripped 4 bases from V and 8 bases from J, with 8 bases between. This CDR3 has 11 amino acids. CDR1 and CDR2 from the germline V gene are KGHSH and LQKENI. In DNA form, the CDR3 reads TGTGCCAGCTCACAAGAGGGAGAAGCTTTCTTT. This codes for CASSQEGEAFF.

This rearrangement joins TRBV25-1 to TRBJ1-4; TRBD1 is a possible D gene (5 bases). Germline-derived CDR1 and CDR2 are MGHDK and SYGVNS. CDR3 size: 15 residues. The V end lost 4 bases, the J end lost 6 bases, and 15 bases lay between the germline ends. The CDR3 DNA follows: TGTGCCAGCAGTGGAGAACCGGGACGCTATGAAAAACTGTTTTTT. Encoded protein: CASSGEPGRYEKLFF.

The chain couples TRBV10-3 to TRBJ2-7; possibly TRBD2 for D (5 bases). The CDR3 covers 12 residues. Germline CDR1 ENHRY, CDR2 SYGVKD. The V end was cut by 8 bases, the J end by 5 bases, with 13 bases between. The CDR3 sequence is CAIRAAPHEQYF. The CDR3 DNA is TGTGCCATCCGAGCGGCCCCCCACGAGCAGTACTTC.

CDR3 protein: CASSPGGPTEAFF. CDR3 bases: TGTGCCAGCAGCCCCGGGGGGCCTACTGAAGCTTTCTTT. This chain connects TRBV11-2 to TRBJ1-1; weak D call: TRBD1 (6 bases). Germline-derived CDR1 and CDR2 are SGHAT and FQNNGV. V lost 5 bases and J lost 5, with 12 bases in between. This CDR3 spans 13 amino acids. Complete variable domain (other parts from reference TRBV11-2 and TRBJ1-1): EAGVAQSPRYKIIEKRQSVAFWCNPISGHATLYWYQQILGQGPKLLIQFQNNGVVDDSQLPKDRFSAERLKGVDSTLKIQPAKLEDSAVYLCASSPGGPTEAFFGQGTRLTVV.

V is TRBV2 and J is TRBJ1-1; no definite D call. This CDR3 is 12 amino acids long. Trimming pared 3 bases from V and 3 bases from J, leaving 5 bases between. Germline CDR1 and CDR2: SNHLY and FYNNEI. CDR3 DNA sequence: TGTGCCAGCAGTGAGGGATACACTGAAGCTTTCTTT. It yields the protein CASSEGYTEAFF.

The chain is built from TRBV28 and TRBJ1-3, with D possibly TRBD1 on 5 matching bases. CDR1 and CDR2 (germline): MDHEN, SYDVKM. V gave up 2 bases and J gave up 0 bases, with 5 bases separating them. This CDR3 comprises 14 residues. The CDR3 DNA reads as TGTGCCAGCAGTTTAGGGGGCTCTGGAAACACCATATATTTT. Translated, it gives CASSLGGSGNTIYF.

V is TRBV5-1 and J is TRBJ1-1, with D possibly matching TRBD1 (6 bases). This CDR3 is built from 13 residues. Trimming pared 1 base from V and 5 bases from J, leaving 9 bases between. Germline V gene lookup returns CDR1 SGHRS and CDR2 YFSETQ. This chain's CDR3 is CASSLYRATEAFF. CDR3 DNA sequence: TGCGCCAGCAGCTTGTACAGGGCTACTGAAGCTTTCTTT.

The chain joins TRBV2 to TRBJ1-2, with D perhaps TRBD1 (5 bases). V shed 5 bases and J shed 4 bases, with 23 bases lying between them. Germline assignment: CDR1 SNHLY and CDR2 FYNNEI. The CDR3 loop spans 17 amino acids. The CDR3, as DNA: TGTGCCAGCAGTCCTAGCCCTTTGGGGGTAGGAGGCTATGGCTACACCTTC. Residues: CASSPSPLGVGGYGYTF.

This clone was found once. This sequence joins TRBV2 and TRBJ1-1; 9 bases agree with TRBD1. The CDR3 is 15 amino acids. After removal of 7 bases from V and 0 bases from J, the junction contained 6 bases not matched to a gene. CDR1 SNHLY and CDR2 FYNNEI come from the germline V gene. DNA of the CDR3: TGTGCCAGCAAGGTGACAGGGGGATTGAACACTGAAGCTTTCTTT. Amino acids: CASKVTGGLNTEAFF.

This sequence joins TRBV2 and TRBJ1-5, with 7 bases identical to TRBD1. The junction had 6 bases not matched to a gene; V was cut back by 4 bases and J by 9 bases. Per the germline V gene, CDR1 is SNHLY and CDR2 is FYNNEI. This CDR3 is 13 amino acids long. The CDR3 loop is CASSGDSPRPQHF. The DNA for the CDR3 is TGTGCCAGCAGTGGGGACAGCCCCCGGCCCCAGCATTTT.

This clone was seen a single time. This sequence joins TRBV11-2 and TRBJ1-6, with D uncertain. CDR1 and CDR2 from the germline V gene are SGHAT and FQNNGV. This CDR3 is built from 16 residues. Between the trimmed V and J ends, which lost 1 base and 10 bases, there was a span of 17 bases. CDR3: CASSLGLRGNGSPLHF. CDR3 DNA: TGTGCCAGCAGCTTAGGGTTGCGGGGAAACGGATCACCCCTCCACTTT.

This clone has only one observation. Within the sample, other DNA sequences also encode this same CDR3. The chain carries TRBV28 and TRBJ1-1; a possible D gene is TRBD1 (5 bases). V lost 2 bases and J 1 base, leaving 5 bases between the germline ends. This CDR3 contains 13 residues. Per the germline V gene, CDR1 is MDHEN and CDR2 is SYDVKM. CDR3 in amino acids: CASSLQGNTEAFF. CDR3 bases: TGTGCCAGCAGTTTACAGGGGAACACTGAAGCTTTCTTT.

The rearrangement joins TRBV7-9 to TRBJ2-7; 9 bases map to TRBD2. The CDR3 consists of 16 residues. Losses at the gene ends were 6 bases for V and 6 bases for J; bases not matched to a gene: 15. From germline, CDR1 is SEHNR and CDR2 FQNEAQ (reference sequence). DNA of the CDR3: TGTGCCAGCAGTCGTAGCGGGGGACAGCTTGGAGTCGAGCAGTACTTC. It yields the protein CASSRSGGQLGVEQYF.

This chain links TRBV28 with TRBJ1-5; D is unresolved. Per the germline V gene, CDR1 is MDHEN and CDR2 is SYDVKM. The germline V and J ends were trimmed by 7 bases and 4 bases, with 20 bases remaining between them. This CDR3 is 16 amino acids long. CDR3 sequence reads: CASNSGRRGRNQPQHF. CDR3 bases: TGTGCCAGCAACTCCGGACGGCGGGGAAGGAATCAGCCCCAGCATTTT.

On this clone: Other DNA sequences in this sample translate to the same CDR3. V gene TRBV6-5 combines with J gene TRBJ2-6; possibly TRBD2 for D (5 bases). With 9 bases removed from V and 0 bases from J, the gap between germline ends came to 12 bases. The CDR3 runs 15 residues. Germline V lookup: CDR1 MNHEY, CDR2 SVGAGI. The CDR3 reads CASRTGSSGANVLTF. In DNA, the CDR3 is TGTGCCAGTCGGACTGGGAGCTCTGGGGCCAACGTCCTGACTTTC.

This chain links TRBV12-3 or TRBV12-4 with TRBJ1-5; the D gene is possibly TRBD1 (5 bases). Trimming took 5 bases from V and 7 from J, leaving 12 bases between them. This CDR3 spans 13 amino acids. The CDR3 protein is CASSGDLGQPQHF. CDR3 sequence (DNA): TGTGCCAGCAGTGGGGACCTCGGGCAGCCCCAGCATTTT.

The genes are TRBV6-6 and TRBJ1-1, with 7 bases aligning to TRBD1. With 0 bases clipped from V and 6 bases from J, the junction kept 10 bases outside the gene matches. The CDR3 sequence is 16 residues long. The germline gives CDR1 MNHNY, CDR2 SVGAGI (reference sequence). The CDR3 loop is CASSYSTGTALPEAFF. The CDR3 DNA sequence: TGTGCCAGCAGTTACTCTACCGGGACAGCTCTCCCTGAAGCTTTCTTT.

CDR3 nucleotides: TGTGCCAGCAGTTTAGGGACGCGGGGGGATACGCAGTATTTT. Protein product: CASSLGTRGDTQYF. The chain couples TRBV28 to TRBJ2-3, with 7 bases matching TRBD2. The CDR3 loop spans 14 amino acids. Trimming took 2 bases from V and 6 from J; bases not matched to a gene: 5. Looked up from germline, CDR1 is MDHEN and CDR2 is SYDVKM.

This clone has just a few counts. The CDR3 DNA reads TGTGCCAGCAGTGACACAGGGGAGCGGCAGCCCCAGCATTTT. Translation gives CASSDTGERQPQHF. V usage is TRBV2 and J usage is TRBJ1-5, with TRBD1 matching 7 bases. The CDR3 is 14 residues long. Germline V gives CDR1 SNHLY, CDR2 FYNNEI. V dropped 3 bases and J dropped 7; count of bases not matched to a gene: 6.

This sequence joins TRBV9 and TRBJ1-3; D ambiguous. Germline assignment: CDR1 SGDLS and CDR2 YYNGEE. The CDR3 loop spans 12 amino acids. Trimming removed 3 bases from V and 9 bases from J, with 10 bases in between. CDR3 in amino acids: CASSAELGTIYF. CDR3 in DNA: TGTGCCAGCAGCGCAGAGCTAGGCACCATATATTTT.

The CDR3 bases are TGTGCCAGCAGTCCAAGAAGGAACACTGAAGCTTTCTTT. Translation gives CASSPRRNTEAFF. This chain joins TRBV12-3 or TRBV12-4 and TRBJ1-1, with unresolved D. V shed 5 bases and J shed 1 base, with 8 bases lying between them. The CDR3 sequence is 13 residues long.

The chain has TRBV7-7 and TRBJ2-5; 8 bases match TRBD2. The J segment lost 4 bases and the V segment lost 3 bases, leaving 7 bases of the junction unmatched. This CDR3 has 15 residues. Germline lookup yields CDR1 SSHAT and CDR2 FNYEAQ (reference sequence). CDR3 coding DNA: TGTGCCAGCAGCTTGAACGGGGGGGGTGGAGAGACCCAGTACTTC. Residues: CASSLNGGGGETQYF.